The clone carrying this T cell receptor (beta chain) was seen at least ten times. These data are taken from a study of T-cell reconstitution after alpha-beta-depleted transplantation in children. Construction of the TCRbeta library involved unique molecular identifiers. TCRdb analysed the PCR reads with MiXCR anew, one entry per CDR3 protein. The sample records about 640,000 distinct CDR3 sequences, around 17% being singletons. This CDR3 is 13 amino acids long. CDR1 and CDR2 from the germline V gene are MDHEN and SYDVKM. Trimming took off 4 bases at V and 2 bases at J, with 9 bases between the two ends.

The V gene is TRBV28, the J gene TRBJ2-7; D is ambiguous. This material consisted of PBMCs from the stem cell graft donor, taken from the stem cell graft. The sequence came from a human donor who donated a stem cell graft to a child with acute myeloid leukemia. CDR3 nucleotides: TGTGCCAGCAGTTCAGGCCACCCCTACGAGCAGTACGTC. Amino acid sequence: CASSSGHPYEQYV.